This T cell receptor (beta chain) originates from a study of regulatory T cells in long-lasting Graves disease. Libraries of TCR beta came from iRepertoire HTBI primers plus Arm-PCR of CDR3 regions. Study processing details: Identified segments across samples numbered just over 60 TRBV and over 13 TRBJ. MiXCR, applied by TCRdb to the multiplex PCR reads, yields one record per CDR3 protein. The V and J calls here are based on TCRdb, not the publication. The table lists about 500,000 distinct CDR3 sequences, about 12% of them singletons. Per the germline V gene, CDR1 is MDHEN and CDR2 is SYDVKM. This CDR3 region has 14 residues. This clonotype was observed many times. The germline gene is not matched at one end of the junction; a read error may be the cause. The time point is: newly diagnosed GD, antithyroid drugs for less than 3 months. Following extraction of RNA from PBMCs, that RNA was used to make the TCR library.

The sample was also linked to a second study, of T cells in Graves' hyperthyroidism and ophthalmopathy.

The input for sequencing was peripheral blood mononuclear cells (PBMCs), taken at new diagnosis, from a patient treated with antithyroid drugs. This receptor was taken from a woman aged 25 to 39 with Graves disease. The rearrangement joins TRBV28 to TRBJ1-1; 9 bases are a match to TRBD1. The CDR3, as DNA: TGTGCCAGCAGTGGTTCGCGGACAGGGGTCCTACGGAACTTT. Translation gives CASSGSRTGVLRNF.